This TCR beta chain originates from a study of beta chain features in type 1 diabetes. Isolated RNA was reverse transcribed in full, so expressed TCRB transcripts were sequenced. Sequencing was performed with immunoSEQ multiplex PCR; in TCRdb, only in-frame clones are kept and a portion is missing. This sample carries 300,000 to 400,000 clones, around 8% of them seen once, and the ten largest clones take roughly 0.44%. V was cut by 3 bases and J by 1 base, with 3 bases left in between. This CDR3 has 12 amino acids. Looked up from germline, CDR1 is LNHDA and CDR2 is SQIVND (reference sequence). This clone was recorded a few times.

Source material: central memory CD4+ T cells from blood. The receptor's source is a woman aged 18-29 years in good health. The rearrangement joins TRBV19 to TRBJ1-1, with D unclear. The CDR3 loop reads CASSMENTEAFF. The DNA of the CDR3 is TGTGCCAGTAGTATGGAGAACACTGAAGCTTTCTTT.